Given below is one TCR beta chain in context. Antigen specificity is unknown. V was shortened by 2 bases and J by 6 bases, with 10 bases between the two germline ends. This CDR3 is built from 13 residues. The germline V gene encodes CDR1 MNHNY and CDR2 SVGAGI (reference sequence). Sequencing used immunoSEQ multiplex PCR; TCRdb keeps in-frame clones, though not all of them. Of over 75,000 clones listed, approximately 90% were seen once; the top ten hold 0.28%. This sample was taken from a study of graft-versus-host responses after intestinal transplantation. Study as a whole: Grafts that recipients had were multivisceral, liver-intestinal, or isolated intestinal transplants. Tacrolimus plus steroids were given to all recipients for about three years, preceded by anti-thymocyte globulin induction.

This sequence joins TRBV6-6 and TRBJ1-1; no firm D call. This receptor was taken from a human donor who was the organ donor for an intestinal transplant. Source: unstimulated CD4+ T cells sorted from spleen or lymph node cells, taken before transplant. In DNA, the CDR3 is TGTGCCAGCAGTTACGCGGAGGACTCTGAAGCTTTCTTT. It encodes CASSYAEDSEAFF.